One and the same sample provided the 2 T cell receptor beta chains below, sequenced in a study of graft-versus-host responses after intestinal transplantation. Assay used: immunoSEQ multiplex PCR; TCRdb lists only in-frame clones, some missing. The sample yields roughly 100,000 clones, roughly 87% seen once. These TCRs are of unknown antigen specificity. The source was unstimulated CD4+ T cells sorted from spleen or lymph node cells, collected before intestinal transplant. These receptor sequences come from a human donor who received an intestinal transplant.

Here the CDR3 DNA reads TGTGCCAGCAGTGAAGAGGCACGGGTTGGACTAGCGGGTTACAATGAGCAGTTCTTC. The encoded protein is CASSEEARVGLAGYNEQFF. This chain connects TRBV2 to TRBJ2-1; 11 bases fit TRBD2. The V gene end was trimmed by 1 base and the J gene end by 4 bases; junction bases not matched to a gene: 12. The CDR3 is 19 residues long. Germline V gene lookup returns CDR1 SNHLY and CDR2 FYNNEI.

Regarding this clone: At the DNA level, this CDR3 is encoded by other sequences in the same sample as well. The chain carries TRBV5-1 and TRBJ2-5; 9 nucleotides agree with TRBD2. Losses at the gene ends were 0 bases for V and 1 base for J; bases not matched to a gene: 4. The CDR3 runs 16 residues. Germline CDR1 reads SGHRS; CDR2 reads YFSETQ. The CDR3 region is CASSLGGGGVQETQYF. In nucleotides, the CDR3 is TGCGCCAGCAGCTTGGGAGGCGGGGGGGTCCAAGAGACCCAGTACTTC.